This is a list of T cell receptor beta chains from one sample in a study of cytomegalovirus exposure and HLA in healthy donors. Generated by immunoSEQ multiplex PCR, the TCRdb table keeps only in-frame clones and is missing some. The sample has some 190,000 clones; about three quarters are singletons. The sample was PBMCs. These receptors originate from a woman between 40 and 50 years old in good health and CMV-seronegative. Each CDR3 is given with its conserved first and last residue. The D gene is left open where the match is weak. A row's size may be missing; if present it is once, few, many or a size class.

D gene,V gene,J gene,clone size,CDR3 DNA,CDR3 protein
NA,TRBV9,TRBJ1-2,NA,TGTGCCAGCAGCGGCCTATCCGGGGGGGCGGGAGGCTACACCTTC,CASSGLSGGAGGYTF
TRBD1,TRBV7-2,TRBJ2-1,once,TGTGCCAGCAGCTACGGACAGGGCTCCTACAATGAGCAGTTCTTC,CASSYGQGSYNEQFF
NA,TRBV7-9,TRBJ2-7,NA,TGTGCCAGCAGTGGCGAGGGCGAGCAGTACTTC,CASSGEGEQYF
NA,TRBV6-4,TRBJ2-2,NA,TGTGCCACCTCAAAGGAGGGGGCGCGGACCGGGGAGCTGTTTTTT,CATSKEGARTGELFF
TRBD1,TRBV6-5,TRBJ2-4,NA,TGTGCCAGCAGTTACGACAGGGGAGACATTCAGTACTTC,CASSYDRGDIQYF
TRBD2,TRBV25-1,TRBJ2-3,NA,TGTGCCAGCACACCAACCGGGACTAGCGCACGCACAGATACGCAGTATTTT,CASTPTGTSARTDTQYF
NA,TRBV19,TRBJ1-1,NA,TGTGCCAGTAGTATTCGAGGGCGCCCAGTGAACACTGAAGCTTTCTTT,CASSIRGRPVNTEAFF
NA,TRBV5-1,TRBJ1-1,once,TGCGCCAGCAGCTCAACTCGAGTCGGGACTGTGAACACTGAAGCTTTCTTT,CASSSTRVGTVNTEAFF
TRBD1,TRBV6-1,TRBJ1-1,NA,TGTGCCAGCAGTGACCTCGGGACAGGGACCACTGAAGCTTTCTTT,CASSDLGTGTTEAFF
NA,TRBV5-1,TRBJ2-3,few,TGCGCCAGCAGCTTGGCCGGCCAGGGGGGCAACACAGATACGCAGTATTTT,CASSLAGQGGNTDTQYF
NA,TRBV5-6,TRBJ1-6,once,TGTGCCAGCAGCTTGCAGGGGAGAAATTCACCCCTCCACTTT,CASSLQGRNSPLHF
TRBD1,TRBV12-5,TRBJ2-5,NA,TGTGCTAGTGGTTTGGTACTAGGGCAGGGGGAAGAGACCCAGTACTTC,CASGLVLGQGEETQYF
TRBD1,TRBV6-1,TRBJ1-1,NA,TGTGCCAGCACCCTAGGGGGCTCTTTGGTGACTGAAGCTTTCTTT,CASTLGGSLVTEAFF
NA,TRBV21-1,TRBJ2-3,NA,TGTGCCAGCAGCAATGGACACTCGAGCGGGATAAAGGCAGATACGCAGTATTTT,CASSNGHSSGIKADTQYF
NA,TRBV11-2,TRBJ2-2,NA,TGTGCCAGCAGCTTAGTGGGAAGGAGGACCGGGGAGCTGTTTTTT,CASSLVGRRTGELFF
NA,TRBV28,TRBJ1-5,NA,TGTGCCAGCAGCCCGAGACAGGTTAATCAGCCCCAGCATTTT,CASSPRQVNQPQHF
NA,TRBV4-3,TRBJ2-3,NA,TGCGCCAGCAGCCCCGGTCTAGCAGATACGCAGTATTTT,CASSPGLADTQYF
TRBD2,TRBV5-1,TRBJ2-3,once,TGCGCCAGCAGCCGGGGGGGACTAGCGGGAGTTGCAGATACGCAGTATTTT,CASSRGGLAGVADTQYF
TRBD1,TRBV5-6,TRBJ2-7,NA,TGTGCCAGCAGCCCCGGGATGGGACAGAGCCCCTACGAGCAGTACTTC,CASSPGMGQSPYEQYF
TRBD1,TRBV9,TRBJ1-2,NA,TGTGCCAGCAGCGCTACAGGGGGCGCGAACTATGGCTACACCTTC,CASSATGGANYGYTF
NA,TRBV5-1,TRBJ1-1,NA,TGCGCCAGCAGCCGAACTCAGGGACTTGAAGCTTTCTTT,CASSRTQGLEAFF
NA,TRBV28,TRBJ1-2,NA,TGTGCCAGCAGTACCCCCCGAGAGAGCTCTTATGGCTACACCTTC,CASSTPRESSYGYTF
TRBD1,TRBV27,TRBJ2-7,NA,TGTGCCAGCAGTGCGACAGGGGGAACCTACGAGCAGTACTTC,CASSATGGTYEQYF
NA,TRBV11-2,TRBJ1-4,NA,TGTGCCAGCAGCTTAGGGGCAGGGTTTGGGGAAAAACTGTTTTTT,CASSLGAGFGEKLFF
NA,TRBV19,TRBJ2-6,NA,TGTGCCAGTAGTATAGTAAGGCAGGGGAACTCTGGGGCCAACGTCCTGACTTTC,CASSIVRQGNSGANVLTF
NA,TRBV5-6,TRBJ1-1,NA,TGTGCCAGCAGCTTGTGGTCAGGATACACTGAAGCTTTCTTT,CASSLWSGYTEAFF
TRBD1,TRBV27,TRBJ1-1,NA,TGTGCCAGCAGTCAGCCGGGACAGGGGAGAACTGAAGCTTTCTTT,CASSQPGQGRTEAFF
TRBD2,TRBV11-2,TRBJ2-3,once,TGTGCCAGCAGCACCGGGACTAGATCTTTGGGAGATACGCAGTATTTT,CASSTGTRSLGDTQYF
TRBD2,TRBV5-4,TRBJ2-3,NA,TGTGCCAGCAGCAAAGGACTAGCGGAGAGCACAGATACGCAGTATTTT,CASSKGLAESTDTQYF
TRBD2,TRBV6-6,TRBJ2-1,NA,TGTGCCAGCAGTGACCAGGGGGCTTGGACTAGCGGGCAGTTCTTC,CASSDQGAWTSGQFF
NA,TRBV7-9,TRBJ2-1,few,NA,CASSFASGIREFF
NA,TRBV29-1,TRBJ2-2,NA,TGCAGCGTTGGACTTCCAACCGGTACCGGGGAGCTGTTTTTT,CSVGLPTGTGELFF
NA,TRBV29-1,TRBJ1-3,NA,TGCAGCGTTGAACCCACGGGCTCTGGAAACACCATATATTTT,CSVEPTGSGNTIYF
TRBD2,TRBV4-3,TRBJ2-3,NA,TGCGCCAGCAGCCAAGTGACTAGCGGGAGTGTTTTCGGTACGCAGTATTTT,CASSQVTSGSVFGTQYF
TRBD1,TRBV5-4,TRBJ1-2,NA,TGTGCCAGCAGCATACGAACCGGGACAGCCTATGGCTACACCTTC,CASSIRTGTAYGYTF
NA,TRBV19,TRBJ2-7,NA,TGTGCCAGTAGTATAGTCGGGGGCGAGCAGTACTTC,CASSIVGGEQYF
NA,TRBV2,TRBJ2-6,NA,TGTGCCAGCAGTCCTGACAGGCTAGGGTTAGGGGCCAACGTCCTGACTTTC,CASSPDRLGLGANVLTF
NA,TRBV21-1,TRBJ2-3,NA,TGTGCCAGCAGCTCATATGAGAAACCTAGCACAGATACGCAGTATTTT,CASSSYEKPSTDTQYF
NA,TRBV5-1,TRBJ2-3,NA,TGCGCCAGCAGCTTGGGATCGACTACGGCTTTCACAGATACGCAGTATTTT,CASSLGSTTAFTDTQYF
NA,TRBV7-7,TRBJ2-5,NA,TGTGCCAGCAGCCCCACCCCAGGGTATCAAGAGACCCAGTACTTC,CASSPTPGYQETQYF
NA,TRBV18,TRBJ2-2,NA,TGTGCCAGCTCACCGAGTCAGGCGGGGACCGGGGAGCTGTTTTTT,CASSPSQAGTGELFF
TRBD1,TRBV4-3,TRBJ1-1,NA,TGCGCCAGCAGCCAGGACAGGGTCTTAGGCGAAGCTTTCTTT,CASSQDRVLGEAFF
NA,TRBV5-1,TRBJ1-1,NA,TGCGCCAGCAGCTCTGGGGCAGGCTCGAACACTGAAGCTTTCTTT,CASSSGAGSNTEAFF
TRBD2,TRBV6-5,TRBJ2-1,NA,TGTGCCAGCGGAGGCGGGAGCTCCTACAATGAGCAGTTCTTC,CASGGGSSYNEQFF
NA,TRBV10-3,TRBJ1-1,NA,TGTGCCATCAGTACAAGGAACACTGAAGCTTTCTTT,CAISTRNTEAFF
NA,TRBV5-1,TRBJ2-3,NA,TGCGCCAGCAGCGTCGGGGACTCCACAGATACGCAGTATTTT,CASSVGDSTDTQYF
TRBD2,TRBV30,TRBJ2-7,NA,TGTGCCTGGAGTCCTAGCGGGAGTGAGCAGTACTTC,CAWSPSGSEQYF
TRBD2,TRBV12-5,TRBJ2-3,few,TGTGCTAGTAACCCCGGGAGGGCAACAGATACGCAGTATTTT,CASNPGRATDTQYF
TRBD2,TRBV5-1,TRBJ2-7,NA,TGCGCCAGCAGCCCTTCTAGCGGGAGGGGATACGAGCAGTACTTC,CASSPSSGRGYEQYF
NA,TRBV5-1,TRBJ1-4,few,TGCGCCAGCAGCAACCCCAAGGGGGCAACTAATGAAAAACTGTTTTTT,CASSNPKGATNEKLFF
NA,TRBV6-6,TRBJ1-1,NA,TGTGCCAGCAGTTACTCAGGGGAAACTGAAGCTTTCTTT,CASSYSGETEAFF
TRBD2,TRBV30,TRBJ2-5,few,TGTGCCTGGAGCGGTAGGGCGGCTAGCGGGAGGGGATGGAAGACCCAGTACTTC,CAWSGRAASGRGWKTQYF
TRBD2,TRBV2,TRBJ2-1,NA,TGTGCCAGCAGTGGGCAAACTAGCGGAATCTACAATGAGCAGTTCTTC,CASSGQTSGIYNEQFF
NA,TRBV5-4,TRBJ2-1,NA,TGTGCCAGCAGCTTGGCCTATGTTAGACTAACCAACAATGAGCAGTTCTTC,CASSLAYVRLTNNEQFF
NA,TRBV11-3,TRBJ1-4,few,TGTGCCAGCAGCTTAGATTCAGGGTCGGGTGAAAAACTGTTTTTT,CASSLDSGSGEKLFF
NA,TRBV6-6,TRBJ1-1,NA,TGTGCCAGCAGTCAACGACAGCCGGGGAACACTGAAGCTTTCTTT,CASSQRQPGNTEAFF